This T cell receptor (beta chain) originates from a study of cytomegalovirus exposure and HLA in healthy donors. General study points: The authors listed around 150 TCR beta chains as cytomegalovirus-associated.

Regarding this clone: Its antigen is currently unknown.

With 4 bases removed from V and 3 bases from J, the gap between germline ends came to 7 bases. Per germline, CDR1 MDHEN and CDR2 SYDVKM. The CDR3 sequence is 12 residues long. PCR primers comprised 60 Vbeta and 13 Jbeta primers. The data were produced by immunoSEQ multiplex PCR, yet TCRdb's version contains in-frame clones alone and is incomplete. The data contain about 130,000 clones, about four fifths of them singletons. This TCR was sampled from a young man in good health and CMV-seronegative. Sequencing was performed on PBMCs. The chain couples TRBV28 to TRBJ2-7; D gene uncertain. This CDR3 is CASSSPFYEQYF. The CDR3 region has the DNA TGTGCCAGCAGTTCCCCTTTCTACGAGCAGTACTTC.